This TCR beta chain stems from a study of CD8 T cells in Susac syndrome. Negative isolation yielded CD8+ and CD4+ T cells; FACS enriched TEMRA cells. A quantity of roughly 0.5 to 1 ug RNA underwent reverse transcription using random hexamers. TCRdb analysed the immunoSEQ multiplex PCR reads with MiXCR anew, one entry per CDR3 protein. Here the sample spans 200,000 to 250,000 distinct CDR3 sequences, just under 95% being singletons. This receptor was taken from a human donor with multiple sclerosis. The specimen was CD4+ T cells from PBMCs.

The CDR3 reads CASRGGTGFGWNTGELFF. Here the CDR3 DNA reads TGTGCCAGCAGGGGCGGGACAGGGTTCGGGTGGAACACCGGGGAGCTGTTTTTT. This chain uses TRBV2 with TRBJ2-2; 9 positions agree with TRBD1. The CDR3 contains 18 residues. The ends lost 6 bases at V and 1 base at J; junction bases unmatched: 12. The germline CDR1 and CDR2 sequences are SNHLY and FYNNEI.